One sample yielded the 3 T cell receptor beta chains listed below, sequenced in a study of blood T cell repertoires in COVID-19. TCRdb keeps only in-frame clones here, not all; method: immunoSEQ multiplex PCR. The data show around 280,000 clones, approximately 86% seen once. Material: peripheral blood. These receptors were taken from a woman in her 50s who had recovered from COVID-19.

The V and J genes are TRBV18 and TRBJ2-7, with a possible D match to TRBD1 (5 bases). With 3 bases removed from V and 2 bases from J, the gap between germline ends came to 11 bases. This CDR3 is built from 14 residues. CDR1 KGHSH and CDR2 LQKENI come from the germline V gene. The CDR3 DNA is TGTGCCAGCTCACCTCGAGACAGCACCTACGAGCAGTACTTC. Protein sequence: CASSPRDSTYEQYF.

This clone has just one count. The chain employs TRBV7-2 and TRBJ1-2, with 7 bases that match TRBD1. The CDR3 extends over 14 amino acids. The trim removed 3 bases at V and 5 bases at J, leaving 6 bases unmatched. Germline CDR1 is SGHTA and CDR2 is FQGNSA. CDR3 protein: CASSFGGGPYGYTF. The DNA for the CDR3 is TGTGCCAGCAGCTTTGGAGGGGGCCCATATGGCTACACCTTC.

The V gene is TRBV4-3, the J gene TRBJ2-1; 14 bases line up with TRBD2. This CDR3 contains 18 residues. The V and J ends lost 4 bases and 14 bases, in that order; junction bases with no gene match: 19. Per the germline V gene, CDR1 is LGHNA and CDR2 is YSLEER. The CDR3 sequence is CASSRALVETSGGAAKFF. CDR3 DNA sequence: TGCGCCAGCAGCCGGGCGTTGGTGGAGACTAGCGGGGGGGCCGCCAAGTTCTTC.